The 30 T cell receptor beta chains below were found in one sample sequenced in a study of post-analysis software for immune sequencing data. The antigens these receptors bind are not known. Sequencing libraries made from TCR beta cDNA carried unique molecular identifiers. From the PCR reads, TCRdb called clonotypes with MiXCR, one entry per CDR3 protein. Among 250,000 to 300,000 distinct CDR3 sequences listed, around 34% were seen once. Study conclusions and caveats: Four or five TRBV segments were significantly more frequent in patients than in controls. TRBV5-6, TRBV5-1 and TRBV20-1 were among these segments.

The sequencing input was blood. Receptor source: a girl aged 10-17 years with multiple sclerosis.

Of note for this clonotype: A junction boundary mismatches the germline segment, possibly from a read error. The chain recombines TRBV7-2 with TRBJ2-1, with a weak D call TRBD2 (6 bases). Germline V CDR1 and CDR2: SGHTA, FQGNSA. The CDR3 consists of 13 residues. CDR3 amino acids: CVSSLARGNEQFF. CDR3 coding DNA: TGTGTCAGCAGCTTAGCGCGGGGCAATGAGCAGTTCTTC.

This chain joins TRBV12-5 and TRBJ2-3; no clear D. V gave up 2 bases and J gave up 0 bases, with 9 bases separating them. CDR1 and CDR2 from the germline V gene are LGHNT and FRNRAP. This CDR3 is built from 15 residues. As DNA, the CDR3 is TGTGCTAGTGGTTTGTATCCAAGCAGCACAGATACGCAGTATTTT. This encodes CASGLYPSSTDTQYF.

In this sample, this clonotype turned up many times. This chain joins TRBV20-1 and TRBJ2-1, with no clear D. V lost 0 bases and J 4 bases, leaving 10 bases between the germline ends. Looked up from germline, CDR1 is DFQATT and CDR2 is SNEGSKA (reference sequence). The CDR3 totals 14 residues. The CDR3 DNA follows: TGCAGTGCTAGAGATGCGGCAGATTACAATGAGCAGTTCTTC. It codes for CSARDAADYNEQFF.

This clonotype occurred a few times. The genes are TRBV7-9 and TRBJ1-5; possibly TRBD1 for D (5 bases). The germline CDR1 and CDR2 sequences are SEHNR and FQNEAQ (reference sequence). V was cut by 5 bases and J by 3 bases, with 11 bases left in between. This CDR3 is built from 14 residues. Here the CDR3 DNA reads TGTGCCAGCAGCAAAGGAGGGGTCAATCAGCCCCAGCATTTT. Protein product: CASSKGGVNQPQHF.

This clonotype has more than one count but fewer than ten. The rearrangement joins TRBV29-1 to TRBJ1-1, with TRBD1 matching over 9 bases. The CDR3 totals 14 residues. Germline-derived CDR1 and CDR2 are SQVTM and ANQGSEA. With 6 bases clipped from V and 7 bases from J, the junction kept 12 bases outside the gene matches. CDR3 loop: CSVTGTGSVLEAFF. The CDR3, as DNA: TGCAGCGTCACTGGGACAGGGAGTGTGCTTGAAGCTTTCTTT.

In this sample, this clonotype turned up a few times. The chain uses TRBV4-2 and TRBJ1-1; 11 nucleotides agree with TRBD1. Per germline, CDR1 LGHNA and CDR2 YNFKEQ. The ends lost 1 base at V and 0 bases at J; junction bases unmatched: 4. The CDR3 is 17 residues long. The CDR3, as DNA: TGTGCCAGCAGCCAAGTCGGACAGGGGGCCATGAACACTGAAGCTTTCTTT. Translated: CASSQVGQGAMNTEAFF.

This clonotype was counted only a few times. This sequence may be a read error, since a much larger clone differs from it by one base. This sequence joins TRBV5-1 and TRBJ1-2; D unresolved. The CDR3 loop spans 14 amino acids. Germline V gene sequence: CDR1 SGHRS, CDR2 YFSETQ. The V end was cut by 0 bases, the J end by 4 bases, with 10 bases between. The CDR3 reads CASSLGAGTYGYTF. The CDR3, as DNA: TGCGCCAGCAGCTTGGGGGCAGGAACCTATGGCTACACCTTC.

As concerns this clonotype: Just one base apart from a much larger clone, this may be a read error. This sequence joins TRBV7-9 and TRBJ2-7, with 9 nucleotides matching TRBD2. CDR3 length equals 14 residues. V dropped 4 bases and J dropped 7; count of bases not matched to a gene: 8. From germline, CDR1 is SEHNR and CDR2 FQNEAQ (reference sequence). The CDR3 reads CASSWGLANNEQYF. As DNA, the CDR3 is TGTGCCAGCAGCTGGGGACTAGCTAACAATGAGCAGTACTTC.

With respect to this clonotype: This may be a read error: a much more frequent sequence differs by one nucleotide. The J gene is TRBJ2-1, the V gene TRBV15, with 8 nucleotides matching TRBD2. V shed 3 bases and J 13 bases; nucleotides not matched to a gene: 11. CDR1 and CDR2 (germline): LNHNV, YYDKDF (reference sequence). The CDR3 is 14 residues long. The CDR3: CATSRGTSWETQFF. Written as DNA, the CDR3 is TGTGCCACCAGCAGGGGGACTAGTTGGGAGACCCAGTTCTTC. Together with reference TRBV15 and TRBJ2-1, the CDR3 gives the full variable domain: DAMVIQNPRYQVTQFGKPVTLSCSQTLNHNVMYWYQQKSSQAPKLLFHYYDKDFNNEADTPDNFQSRRPNTSFCFLDIRSPGLGDTAMYLCATSRGTSWETQFFGPGTRLTVL.

V and J are TRBV6-5 and TRBJ1-5; no firm D call. The CDR3 consists of 16 residues. V was trimmed by 2 bases and J by 1 base, leaving 12 bases between them. From germline, CDR1 is MNHEY and CDR2 SVGAGI. This CDR3 reads CASSYSVPDSNQPQHF. The CDR3 DNA reads as TGTGCCAGCAGTTACAGTGTCCCAGACAGCAATCAGCCCCAGCATTTT.

This clonotype was observed many times. V usage is TRBV6-6 and J usage is TRBJ2-7; D gene unclear. This CDR3 comprises 13 residues. The V and J ends lost 0 bases and 5 bases respectively, with 8 bases between them. Germline CDR1 MNHNY, CDR2 SVGAGI (reference sequence). DNA of the CDR3: TGTGCCAGCAGTTACTCCCGGGCCCACGAGCAGTACTTC. Protein sequence: CASSYSRAHEQYF.

The genes are TRBV6-2 or TRBV6-3 and TRBJ2-6; D call uncertain. This CDR3 spans 17 amino acids. Trimming took off 0 bases at V and 5 bases at J, with 14 bases between the two ends. CDR1 is MNHEY and CDR2 is SVGEGT in the germline V gene. The CDR3 bases are TGTGCCAGCAGTTACTCGAGGCGGCGTGGGCGGGCCAACGTCCTGACTTTC. It translates to CASSYSRRRGRANVLTF.

This clonotype was recorded at least ten times. The chain couples TRBV12-3 or TRBV12-4 to TRBJ1-2; D may be TRBD1 (6 bases). The length of the CDR3 is 16 residues. The V end lost 5 bases, the J end lost 4 bases, and 20 bases lay between the germline ends. CDR3 DNA: TGTGCCAGCAGTCCTCTCTTGACGGGGGGGGCCTATGGCTACACCTTC. This encodes CASSPLLTGGAYGYTF.

In this sample, this clonotype turned up many times. V usage is TRBV7-2 and J usage is TRBJ2-1, with 7 bases that match TRBD2. V trimming: 4 bases; J trimming: 0 bases; junction bases outside the gene matches: 9. The germline gives CDR1 SGHTA, CDR2 FQGNSA. This CDR3 has 17 amino acids. The CDR3 nucleotides read TGTGCCAGCAGCTCCCCCGGGGGAGGGCCCTCCTACAATGAGCAGTTCTTC. Its protein is CASSSPGGGPSYNEQFF.

This clonotype was picked up many times. The J gene is TRBJ2-4, the V gene TRBV7-2; no clear D. Trimming took off 5 bases at V and 5 bases at J, with 7 bases between the two ends. The V gene's germline CDR1 is SGHTA and CDR2 FQGNSA. The CDR3 is made up of 12 amino acids. The CDR3 sequence is CASSPIQNIQYF. CDR3 DNA sequence: TGTGCCAGCAGCCCGATCCAAAACATTCAGTACTTC.

This clonotype has ten or more counts. The gene calls are TRBV5-1 and TRBJ2-5; 7 bases fit TRBD1. Germline V gene data show CDR1 as SGHRS and CDR2 as YFSETQ. The CDR3 loop spans 14 amino acids. V lost 6 bases, J lost 3 bases, and 8 bases stayed unmatched. The CDR3 DNA reads TGCGCCAGCAACCTTCCGGGACAGAAAGAGACCCAGTACTTC. The encoded protein is CASNLPGQKETQYF.

This clonotype has more than one count but fewer than ten. A much larger clone differs by one base, so this may be a read error. The chain combines TRBV5-5 with TRBJ2-1; tentatively, D is TRBD1 (5 bases). CDR1 is SGHKS, CDR2 YYEKEE, per germline (reference sequence). This CDR3 has 15 residues. V was cut by 7 bases and J by 2 bases, with 16 bases left in between. The CDR3 DNA reads as TGTGCCAGCGGCCCCAGGGAAAGGGCCTACAATGAGCAGTTCTTC. As protein: CASGPRERAYNEQFF. Full variable domain (outside the CDR3, taken from reference TRBV5-5 and TRBJ2-1): DAGVTQSPTHLIKTRGQQVTLRCSPISGHKSVSWYQQVLGQGPQFIFQYYEKEERGRGNFPDRFSARQFPNYSSELNVNALLLGDSALYLCASGPRERAYNEQFFGPGTRLTVL.

This clonotype was observed many times. This rearrangement joins TRBV12-3 or TRBV12-4 to TRBJ1-2; TRBD1 aligns across 8 bases. The CDR3 sequence is 15 residues long. Trimming removed 6 bases from V and 3 bases from J; junction bases left unmatched: 9. The DNA for the CDR3 is TGTGCCAGCAGCCTATCGACAGGGGCTTACTATGGCTACACCTTC. Translated, it gives CASSLSTGAYYGYTF.

This clonotype was detected ten times or more. The chain employs TRBV9 and TRBJ2-6, with D uncertain. The CDR3 totals 16 residues. CDR1 and CDR2 (germline): SGDLS, YYNGEE. V was trimmed by 3 bases and J by 0 bases, leaving 10 bases between them. For the CDR3, the DNA is TGTGCCAGCAGCGCAGCGCGGTCCTCTGGGGCCAACGTCCTGACTTTC. Its translation is CASSAARSSGANVLTF.

This clonotype was detected many times. This chain uses TRBV20-1 with TRBJ2-3, with TRBD1 as a possible D gene (5 bases). Germline-derived CDR1 and CDR2 are DFQATT and SNEGSKA (reference sequence). Trimming left V 5 bases short and J 4 bases short, with 22 bases between. The CDR3 contains 16 residues. CDR3 residues: CSAQILTEAHADTQYF. The CDR3, as DNA: TGCAGTGCTCAAATTTTGACAGAAGCACACGCAGATACGCAGTATTTT.

This rearrangement joins TRBV7-8 to TRBJ2-1; 10 positions agree with TRBD2. Germline V gene lookup returns CDR1 SGHVS and CDR2 FQNEAQ. CDR3 length: 12 amino acids. For the CDR3, the DNA is TGTGTAGGCCTAGCGGGAGATGGAGAGCAGTTCTTC. This encodes CVGLAGDGEQFF.

This clonotype was found many times. The genes are TRBV3-1 and TRBJ1-2; D is uncertain. Germline values: CDR1 LGHDT, CDR2 YNNKEL (reference sequence). Between the trimmed V and J ends, which lost 11 bases and 5 bases, there was a span of 12 bases. The CDR3 is made up of 11 amino acids. CDR3 in amino acids: CAGSGIYGYTF. The CDR3 nucleotides read TGTGCCGGCTCCGGGATTTATGGCTACACCTTC. Together with reference TRBV3-1 and TRBJ1-2, the CDR3 gives the full variable domain: DTAVSQTPKYLVTQMGNDKSIKCEQNLGHDTMYWYKQDSKKFLKIMFSYNNKELIINETVPNRFSPKSPDKAHLNLHINSLELGDSAVYFCAGSGIYGYTFGSGTRLTVV.

On this clonotype: Since a much larger clone is just one base distant, this may be a read error. The J gene is TRBJ2-1, the V gene TRBV4-1; a weak D match, TRBD2 (6 bases). The CDR3 length is 17 residues. Germline assignment: CDR1 MGHRA and CDR2 YSYEKL. Trimming pared 0 bases from V and 6 bases from J, leaving 18 bases between. The CDR3 bases are TGCGCCAGCAGCCAAGATTTGGGGCGGGGTGGGAGCAATGAGCAGTTCTTC. As protein: CASSQDLGRGGSNEQFF.

The chain is built from TRBV4-2 and TRBJ2-1; the D gene is possibly TRBD2 (6 bases). CDR1 and CDR2 from the germline V gene are LGHNA and YNFKEQ. The CDR3 spans 16 residues. V dropped 0 bases and J dropped 5 bases, with 14 bases sitting between them. CDR3 nucleotide sequence: TGTGCCAGCAGCCAAGATCGGGAGCGGCGCAACAATGAGCAGTTCTTC. Translation gives CASSQDRERRNNEQFF.

This clonotype was observed at least ten times. This chain joins TRBV20-1 and TRBJ2-5; weak D call: TRBD1 (5 bases). The CDR3 extends over 13 amino acids. The V end lost 6 bases, the J end lost 5 bases, and 16 bases lay between the germline ends. CDR1 is DFQATT, CDR2 SNEGSKA, per germline (reference sequence). For the CDR3, the DNA is TGCAGTGCCCAACGACAGTCTGGGGAGACCCAGTACTTC. Its protein product is CSAQRQSGETQYF.

This clonotype has ten or more counts. This chain connects TRBV12-3 or TRBV12-4 to TRBJ1-5; D gene unclear. V was trimmed by 3 bases and J by 1 base, leaving 7 bases between them. This CDR3 comprises 14 residues. In DNA form, the CDR3 reads TGTGCCAGCAGTTTCCTCGGGAGCAATCAGCCCCAGCATTTT. The encoded protein is CASSFLGSNQPQHF.

In its sample, this clonotype was seen many times. This chain uses TRBV7-2 with TRBJ1-1; 7 nucleotides line up with TRBD1. The V and J ends lost 5 bases and 6 bases, in that order; junction bases with no gene match: 9. Germline V gives CDR1 SGHTA, CDR2 FQGNSA. The CDR3 loop spans 14 amino acids. CDR3 loop: CASSPDREQAEAFF. DNA for the CDR3: TGTGCCAGCAGCCCTGACAGGGAACAGGCTGAAGCTTTCTTT.

Comment on this clonotype: A much bigger clone sits one base away, suggesting this may be a read error. This chain joins TRBV12-3 or TRBV12-4 and TRBJ2-5, with a weak D call TRBD2 (5 bases). V lost 5 bases and J lost 11, with 15 bases in between. The CDR3 runs to 12 residues. CDR3: CASSALGSGQYF. The CDR3 DNA reads as TGTGCCAGCAGTGCCCTGGGGTCGGGGCAGTACTTC.

This clonotype has a handful of counts. The chain employs TRBV7-2 and TRBJ1-3; D may be TRBD1 (5 bases). The germline V and J ends were trimmed by 5 bases and 7 bases, with 18 bases remaining between them. This CDR3 is 15 amino acids long. Germline V gene data show CDR1 as SGHTA and CDR2 as FQGNSA. The CDR3 is CASSPTGTTRNTIYF. In nucleotides, the CDR3 is TGTGCCAGCAGCCCTACGGGGACGACGCGCAACACCATATATTTT. The variable domain in full, with the rest retrieved from reference TRBV7-2 and TRBJ1-3, is GAGVSQSPSNKVTEKGKDVELRCDPISGHTALYWYRQSLGQGLEFLIYFQGNSAPDKSGLPSDRFSAERTGGSVSTLTIQRTQQEDSAVYLCASSPTGTTRNTIYFGEGSWLTVV.

Regarding this clonotype: A much larger clone differs by one base, so this may be a read error. The J gene is TRBJ1-4, the V gene TRBV6-5, with a tentative D call TRBD1 (6 bases). The V and J ends lost 6 bases and 4 bases respectively, with 12 bases between them. CDR1 is MNHEY and CDR2 is SVGAGI in the germline V gene. This CDR3 comprises 14 residues. The CDR3 is CASRGGSLNEKLFF. DNA of the CDR3: TGTGCCAGCAGGGGGGGCAGCCTTAATGAAAAACTGTTTTTT.